This T cell receptor beta chain was captured in a study of blood T cell repertoires in COVID-19. Study at large: In each case, the material was cDNA or gDNA derived from T cells, B-cell-depleted T cells, or PBMCs.

Per the authors' pipeline: Quantification of nucleated cells was approximated via reference gene primer amplification. The repertoire was sequenced with immunoSEQ multiplex PCR; TCRdb's copy has only in-frame clones and lacks some. D and trimming were read from the DNA, whereas the V and J calls and clone size are those reported in that table. The sample holds 95,000 to 100,000 clones, around nine tenths seen once. CDR1 is MNHEY and CDR2 is SVGAGI in the germline V gene. The CDR3 length is 16 residues. The trim removed 0 bases at V and 5 bases at J, leaving 8 bases unmatched. The chain recombines TRBV6-5 with TRBJ2-5; 8 bases fit TRBD2. The source is a human donor with COVID-19, enrolled during active disease. The donor label of this sample is uncertain. Sequencing was performed on peripheral blood. This chain's CDR3 is CASSYSGLGGGETQYF. The CDR3 coding sequence is TGTGCCAGCAGTTACTCGGGACTAGGAGGCGGCGAGACCCAGTACTTC.